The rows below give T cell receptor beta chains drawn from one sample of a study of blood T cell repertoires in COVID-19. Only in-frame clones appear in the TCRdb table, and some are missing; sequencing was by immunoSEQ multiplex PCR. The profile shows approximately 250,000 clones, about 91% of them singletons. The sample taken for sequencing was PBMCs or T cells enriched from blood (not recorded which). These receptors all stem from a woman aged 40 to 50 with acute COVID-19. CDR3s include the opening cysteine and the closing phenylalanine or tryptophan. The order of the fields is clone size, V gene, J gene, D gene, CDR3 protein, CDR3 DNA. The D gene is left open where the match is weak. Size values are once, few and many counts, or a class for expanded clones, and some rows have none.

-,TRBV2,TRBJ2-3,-,CASPREAIGTDTQYF,TGTGCCAGCCCCAGGGAGGCAATAGGCACAGATACGCAGTATTTT
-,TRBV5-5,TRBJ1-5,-,CASSPGTPDQPQHF,TGTGCCAGCAGCCCAGGGACTCCCGATCAGCCCCAGCATTTT
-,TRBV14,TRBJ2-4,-,CASNLGRGIQYF,TGTGCCAGCAACTTGGGGCGGGGCATTCAGTACTTC
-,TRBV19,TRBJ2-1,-,CASSILRGRHNEQFF,TGTGCCAGTAGTATCTTAAGGGGAAGACACAATGAGCAGTTCTTC
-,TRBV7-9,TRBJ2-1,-,CASSLGVRYNEQFF,TGTGCCAGCAGCTTAGGTGTTAGATACAATGAGCAGTTCTTC
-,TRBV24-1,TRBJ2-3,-,CATSDFPRDWADTQYF,TGTGCCACCAGTGATTTCCCCAGGGACTGGGCAGATACGCAGTATTTT
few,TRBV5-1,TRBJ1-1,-,CASSLRTENTEAFF,TGCGCCAGCAGCCTGCGGACAGAGAACACTGAAGCTTTCTTT
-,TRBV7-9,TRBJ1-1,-,CASSFSQGGEAFF,TGTGCCAGCAGCTTTTCTCAGGGAGGGGAAGCTTTCTTT
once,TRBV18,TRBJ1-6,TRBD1,CASSPGTGRSYNSPLHF,TGTGCCAGCTCACCCGGGACAGGGAGGTCCTATAATTCACCCCTCCACTTT
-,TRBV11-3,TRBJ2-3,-,CASSLGPTGISDTQYF,TGTGCCAGCAGCTTGGGCCCTACGGGAATTTCAGATACGCAGTATTTT
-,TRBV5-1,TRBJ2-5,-,CASSSERQQETQYF,TGCGCCAGCAGTTCCGAGCGGCAGCAAGAGACCCAGTACTTC
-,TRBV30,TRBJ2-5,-,CAWSALRETQYF,TGTGCCTGGAGTGCACTACGAGAGACCCAGTACTTC
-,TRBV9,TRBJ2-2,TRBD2,CASSPRTSGRAGELFF,TGTGCCAGCAGCCCCCGGACTAGCGGGAGGGCCGGGGAGCTGTTTTTT
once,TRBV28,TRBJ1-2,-,CACGRGVYGYTF,TGTGCCTGCGGTCGGGGAGTCTATGGCTACACCTTC
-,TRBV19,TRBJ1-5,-,CASSIGSINQPQHF,TGTGCCAGTAGTATAGGTTCTATCAATCAGCCCCAGCATTTT
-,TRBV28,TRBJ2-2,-,CASSRVRVGGELFF,TGTGCCAGCAGCAGGGTGCGAGTGGGCGGGGAGCTGTTTTTT
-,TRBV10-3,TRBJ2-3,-,CAISLPGTDTQYF,TGTGCCATCAGCCTTCCAGGGACAGATACGCAGTATTTT
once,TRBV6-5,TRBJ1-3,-,CASSPGSSGNTIYF,TGTGCCAGCAGTCCCGGGAGTTCTGGAAACACCATATATTTT
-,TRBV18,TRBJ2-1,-,CASSPPETIQEQFF,TGTGCCAGCTCACCACCGGAGACTATTCAGGAGCAGTTCTTC
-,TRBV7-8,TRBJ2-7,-,CASSQGASSYYEQYF,TGTGCCAGCAGCCAAGGGGCGTCGTCTTACTACGAGCAGTACTTC
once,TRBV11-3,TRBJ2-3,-,CASSLVFGTSTDTQYF,TGTGCCAGCAGCTTGGTTTTCGGGACTAGCACAGATACGCAGTATTTT
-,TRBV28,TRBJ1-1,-,CASSYYVRGRAFF,TGTGCCAGCAGCTATTACGTCAGGGGCCGAGCTTTCTTT
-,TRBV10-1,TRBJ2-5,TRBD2,CASSETSGKETQYF,TGCGCCAGCAGTGAGACTAGCGGGAAAGAGACCCAGTACTTC
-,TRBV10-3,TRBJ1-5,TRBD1,CAISGTGGVGDQPQHF,TGTGCCATCAGTGGGACAGGGGGGGTTGGTGACCAGCCCCAGCATTTT
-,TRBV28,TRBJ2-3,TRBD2,CASRWTSGRTDTQYF,TGTGCCAGCAGATGGACTAGCGGGAGAACAGATACGCAGTATTTT
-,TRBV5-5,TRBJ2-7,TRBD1,CASSRTGGFYEQYF,TGTGCCAGCAGCAGGACAGGGGGCTTCTACGAGCAGTACTTC
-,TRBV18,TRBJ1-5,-,CASSPTSSNQPQHF,TGTGCCAGCTCCCCAACCAGTAGCAATCAGCCCCAGCATTTT
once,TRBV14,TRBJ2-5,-,CASSQYNRVGETQYF,TGTGCCAGCAGCCAATACAACAGGGTCGGAGAGACCCAGTACTTC
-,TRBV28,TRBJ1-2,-,CASSLGGEGNYGYTF,TGTGCCAGCAGTTTGGGCGGGGAGGGGAACTATGGCTACACCTTC
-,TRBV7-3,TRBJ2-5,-,CASSLIPGSLETQYF,TGTGCCAGCAGCTTAATCCCGGGATCCTTGGAGACCCAGTACTTC
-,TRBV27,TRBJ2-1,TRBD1,CASRTLRDRAYNEQFF,TGTGCCAGCAGGACCCTCCGGGACAGAGCCTACAATGAGCAGTTCTTC
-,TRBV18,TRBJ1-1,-,CASSDTEAFF,TGTGCCAGCTCCGACACTGAAGCTTTCTTT
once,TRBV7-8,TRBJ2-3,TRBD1,CASSSEGQRNTQYF,TGTGCCAGCAGCTCCGAGGGACAGCGAAATACGCAGTATTTT
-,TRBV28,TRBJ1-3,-,CASTLDGDNSGNTIYF,TGTGCCAGCACTTTAGACGGGGACAACTCTGGAAACACCATATATTTT
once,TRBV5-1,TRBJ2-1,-,CASTPLPGVDNEQFF,TGCGCCAGCACCCCCCTCCCGGGGGTAGACAATGAGCAGTTCTTC
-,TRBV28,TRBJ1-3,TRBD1,CASSYNRGYSGNTIYF,TGTGCCAGCAGTTACAACAGGGGCTATTCTGGAAACACCATATATTTT
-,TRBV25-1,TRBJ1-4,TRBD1,CASSETSGGMDEKLFF,TGTGCCAGCAGTGAGACTTCAGGGGGAATGGATGAAAAACTGTTTTTT
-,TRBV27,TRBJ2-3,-,CASSFSGGTDTQYF,TGTGCCAGCAGTTTCTCAGGGGGGACAGATACGCAGTATTTT
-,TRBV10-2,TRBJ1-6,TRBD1,CASSPGTGVSPLHF,TGCGCCAGCAGTCCTGGGACAGGGGTTTCACCCCTCCACTTT
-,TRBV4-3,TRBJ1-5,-,CASSQDTDQPQHF,TGCGCCAGCAGCCAAGACACAGATCAGCCCCAGCATTTT
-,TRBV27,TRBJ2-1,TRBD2,CASSLLAGGSGEQFF,TGTGCCAGCAGTCTACTAGCGGGAGGTTCAGGGGAGCAGTTCTTC
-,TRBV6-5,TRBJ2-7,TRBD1,CASLPGQANSYEQYF,TGTGCCAGCCTTCCGGGACAGGCCAACTCCTACGAGCAGTACTTC
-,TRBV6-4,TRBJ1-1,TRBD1,CASRFTGGTEAFF,TGTGCCAGCAGATTCACAGGGGGCACTGAAGCTTTCTTT
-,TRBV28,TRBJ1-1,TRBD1,CASSQWTGVDTEAFF,TGTGCCAGCAGTCAGTGGACAGGCGTCGACACTGAAGCTTTCTTT
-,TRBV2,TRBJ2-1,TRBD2,CASIAREAGGGEQFF,TGTGCCAGCATTGCACGGGAAGCGGGAGGTGGGGAGCAGTTCTTC
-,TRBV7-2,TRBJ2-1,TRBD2,CASSPSGIYNEQFF,TGTGCCAGCAGCCCTAGCGGTATTTACAATGAGCAGTTCTTC
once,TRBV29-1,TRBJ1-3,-,CSVDSTGWADGNTIYF,TGCAGCGTTGATTCGACCGGATGGGCAGATGGAAACACCATATATTTT
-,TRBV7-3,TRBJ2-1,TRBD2,CASSLNVIGTSEYNEQFF,TGTGCCAGCAGCTTAAACGTAATAGGGACTAGCGAATACAATGAGCAGTTCTTC
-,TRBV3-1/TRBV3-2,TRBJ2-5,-,CASSGSQSGFGGQETQYF,TGTGCCAGCAGCGGGAGTCAGTCCGGGTTCGGGGGCCAAGAGACCCAGTACTTC
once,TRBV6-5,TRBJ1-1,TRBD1,CASSYFVAGGRTEAFF,TGTGCCAGCAGTTACTTTGTAGCAGGGGGTCGTACTGAAGCTTTCTTT
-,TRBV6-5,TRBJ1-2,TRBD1,CASSYSSGTGVDGYTF,TGTGCCAGCAGTTACTCCTCGGGGACAGGGGTGGATGGCTACACCTTC
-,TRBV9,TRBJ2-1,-,CASSSGGMGSPSGNNEQFF,TGTGCCAGCAGCTCAGGGGGGATGGGGAGCCCTTCTGGCAACAATGAGCAGTTCTTC
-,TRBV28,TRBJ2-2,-,CASSPWGEKNTGELFF,TGTGCCAGCAGTCCCTGGGGGGAGAAGAACACCGGGGAGCTGTTTTTT
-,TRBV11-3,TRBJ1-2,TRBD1,CASSFEQGAIGYTF,TGTGCCAGCAGCTTTGAGCAGGGGGCGATTGGCTACACCTTC
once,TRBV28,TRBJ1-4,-,CASSLTGKNEKLFF,TGTGCCAGCAGTTTAACAGGGAAGAATGAAAAACTGTTTTTT